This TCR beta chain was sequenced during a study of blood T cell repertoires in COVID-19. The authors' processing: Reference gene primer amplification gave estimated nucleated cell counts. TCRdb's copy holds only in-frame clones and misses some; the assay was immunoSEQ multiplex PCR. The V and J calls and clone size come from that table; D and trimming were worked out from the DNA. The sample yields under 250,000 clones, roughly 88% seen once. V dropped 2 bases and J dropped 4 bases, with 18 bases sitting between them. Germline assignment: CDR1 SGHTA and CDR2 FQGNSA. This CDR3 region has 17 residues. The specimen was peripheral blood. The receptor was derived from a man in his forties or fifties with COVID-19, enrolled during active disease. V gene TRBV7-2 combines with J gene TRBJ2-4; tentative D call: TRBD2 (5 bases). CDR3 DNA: TGTGCCAGCAGCTTATATTTGGCAGCCGGGGTGAAAAACATTCAGTACTTC. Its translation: CASSLYLAAGVKNIQYF.